This is a list of T cell receptor beta chains from one sample in a study of synovial regulatory T cells in juvenile arthritis. Measured with immunoSEQ multiplex PCR; TCRdb has only the in-frame clones, and not every one. The sample data list 10,000 or so clones. The sequenced sample was Treg cells from blood. These receptors all come from a donor aged 2 to 35 with juvenile idiopathic arthritis. Each CDR3 is given with its conserved first and last residue. The order of the fields is CDR3 length, clone size, J gene, V gene, CDR3 protein. Clone size is not always given. Where it is, it says once, few, many or a class for expanded clones.

cdr3_length: 13
clone_size: .
j_call: TRBJ2-1
v_call: TRBV2
cdr3_aa: CASSDSIGGEQFF

cdr3_length: 14
clone_size: .
j_call: TRBJ2-5
v_call: TRBV5-3
cdr3_aa: CARSMGTVQETQYF

cdr3_length: 16
clone_size: .
j_call: TRBJ2-5
v_call: TRBV30
cdr3_aa: CAWSTPITGGNRSKYF

cdr3_length: 15
clone_size: .
j_call: TRBJ1-5
v_call: TRBV6-5
cdr3_aa: CASRPGGGSNQPQHF

cdr3_length: 16
clone_size: .
j_call: TRBJ2-2
v_call: TRBV5-1
cdr3_aa: CASSFLGGLNTGELFF

cdr3_length: 14
clone_size: .
j_call: TRBJ1-5
v_call: TRBV7-2
cdr3_aa: CASSLVGGNQPQHF

cdr3_length: 11
clone_size: .
j_call: TRBJ2-2
v_call: TRBV5-1
cdr3_aa: CASRNPGELFF

cdr3_length: 15
clone_size: .
j_call: TRBJ2-1
v_call: TRBV7-2
cdr3_aa: CASSLTSGGFNEQFF

cdr3_length: 14
clone_size: .
j_call: TRBJ2-5
v_call: TRBV5-4
cdr3_aa: CVIQGSPLQETQYF

cdr3_length: 15
clone_size: .
j_call: TRBJ2-3
v_call: TRBV5-1
cdr3_aa: CASSSRDRGLESQFF

cdr3_length: 17
clone_size: .
j_call: TRBJ2-3
v_call: TRBV5-6
cdr3_aa: CASNLKRGGRRTDTQYF

cdr3_length: 13
clone_size: .
j_call: TRBJ1-1
v_call: TRBV29-1
cdr3_aa: CSATKDVYTEAFF

cdr3_length: 12
clone_size: medium-sized
j_call: TRBJ1-3
v_call: TRBV10-3
cdr3_aa: CATTGYGNTIYF

cdr3_length: 17
clone_size: .
j_call: TRBJ2-7
v_call: TRBV11-1
cdr3_aa: CASSSPPGQGGVYEQYF

cdr3_length: 18
clone_size: .
j_call: TRBJ2-1
v_call: TRBV5-4
cdr3_aa: CASSLHSWGLAGGGEQFF

cdr3_length: 13
clone_size: .
j_call: TRBJ2-7
v_call: TRBV29-1
cdr3_aa: CSVGLGVWDEQYF

cdr3_length: 13
clone_size: .
j_call: TRBJ2-5
v_call: TRBV7-6
cdr3_aa: CASSLARGETQYF

cdr3_length: 19
clone_size: .
j_call: TRBJ2-7
v_call: TRBV4-3
cdr3_aa: CASSQGFSRRDRGYSEQYF

cdr3_length: 14
clone_size: .
j_call: TRBJ1-2
v_call: TRBV5-1
cdr3_aa: CASSIRQFDYGYTF

cdr3_length: 12
clone_size: .
j_call: TRBJ2-1
v_call: TRBV19
cdr3_aa: CASSTLDNEQFF

cdr3_length: 14
clone_size: .
j_call: TRBJ1-5
v_call: TRBV18
cdr3_aa: CASSPGGSNQPQHF

cdr3_length: 14
clone_size: .
j_call: TRBJ2-7
v_call: TRBV25-1
cdr3_aa: CASSEYGGRYEQYF

cdr3_length: 15
clone_size: .
j_call: TRBJ2-1
v_call: TRBV6-1
cdr3_aa: CASSEGWGAYNEQFF

cdr3_length: 18
clone_size: .
j_call: TRBJ2-2
v_call: TRBV19
cdr3_aa: CASSGGLAGPGSTGELFF

cdr3_length: 14
clone_size: .
j_call: TRBJ2-7
v_call: TRBV18
cdr3_aa: CASSQGTVSYEQYF

cdr3_length: 12
clone_size: .
j_call: TRBJ1-2
v_call: TRBV30
cdr3_aa: CAWSIGSRGYTF

cdr3_length: 14
clone_size: .
j_call: TRBJ2-7
v_call: TRBV7-9
cdr3_aa: CASSRSTGTYEQYF

cdr3_length: 15
clone_size: .
j_call: TRBJ1-4
v_call: TRBV7-2
cdr3_aa: CASSLQGAANEKLFF

cdr3_length: 12
clone_size: .
j_call: TRBJ2-5
v_call: TRBV7-2
cdr3_aa: CASSIDRETQYF

cdr3_length: 18
clone_size: .
j_call: TRBJ2-6
v_call: TRBV18
cdr3_aa: CASSPRLAGASGANVLTF

cdr3_length: 18
clone_size: .
j_call: TRBJ1-3
v_call: TRBV18
cdr3_aa: CASSPPGLQSSSGNTIYF

cdr3_length: 18
clone_size: .
j_call: TRBJ1-2
v_call: TRBV7-2
cdr3_aa: CASSLGPTGLTVFYGYTF

cdr3_length: 16
clone_size: .
j_call: TRBJ2-2
v_call: TRBV4-3
cdr3_aa: CASSQDAQPNTGELFF

cdr3_length: 16
clone_size: .
j_call: TRBJ2-5
v_call: TRBV5-4
cdr3_aa: CASTILGLAGHETQYF

cdr3_length: 17
clone_size: .
j_call: TRBJ2-3
v_call: TRBV7-6
cdr3_aa: CASSLARDFPSTDTQYF

cdr3_length: 16
clone_size: .
j_call: TRBJ1-6
v_call: TRBV5-4
cdr3_aa: CASSPTVSSYNSPLHF

cdr3_length: 13
clone_size: .
j_call: TRBJ2-3
v_call: TRBV10-2
cdr3_aa: CASSEYGPDTQYF